Sequencing of this TCR beta chain was carried out in a study of early T cells in non-severe SARS-CoV-2 infection. Germline CDR1 is SGHAT and CDR2 is FQNNGV. The germline V and J ends were trimmed by 7 bases and 1 base, with 12 bases remaining between them. The CDR3 totals 14 residues. Molecules of cDNA were individually given unique molecular identifiers that were attached to them. TCRdb recomputed calls from the 5' RACE reads with MiXCR, one row per CDR3 protein. The sample holds roughly 69,000 distinct CDR3 sequences, about 9% seen once. Study-level findings and limits: Sequences matched to VDJdb favored anti-spike CD8 responses, while private and CD4 specificities were missed.

Concerning this clonotype: Its antigen is currently unknown.

The sequencing here drew on whole blood, taken at baseline. The chain is built from TRBV11-2 and TRBJ2-3; D uncertain. The TCR was taken from an adult who was a healthcare worker with PCR-confirmed SARS-CoV-2 infection or an uninfected control (not recorded which). The CDR3: CASTHRVGTDTQYF. Here the CDR3 DNA reads TGTGCCAGCACCCATAGGGTAGGCACAGATACGCAGTATTTT.